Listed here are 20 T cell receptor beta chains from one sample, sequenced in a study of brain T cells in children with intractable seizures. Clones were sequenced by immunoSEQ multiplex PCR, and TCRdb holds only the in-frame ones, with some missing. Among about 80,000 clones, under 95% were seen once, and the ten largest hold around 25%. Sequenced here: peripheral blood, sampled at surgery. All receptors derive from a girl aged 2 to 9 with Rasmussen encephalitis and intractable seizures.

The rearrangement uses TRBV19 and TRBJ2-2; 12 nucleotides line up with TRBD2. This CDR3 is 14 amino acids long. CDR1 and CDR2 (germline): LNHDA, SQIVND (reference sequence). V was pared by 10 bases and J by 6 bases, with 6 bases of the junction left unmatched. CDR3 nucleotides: TGTGCCACCGCGACTAGCGGGGGCCCCGGGGAGCTGTTTTTT. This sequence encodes CATATSGGPGELFF.

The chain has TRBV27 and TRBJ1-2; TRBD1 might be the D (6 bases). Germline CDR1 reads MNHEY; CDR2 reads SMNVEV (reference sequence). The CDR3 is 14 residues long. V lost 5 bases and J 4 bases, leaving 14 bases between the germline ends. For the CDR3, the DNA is TGTGCCAGCAGTATGAAACAGGGATTCTATGGCTACACCTTC. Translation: CASSMKQGFYGYTF.

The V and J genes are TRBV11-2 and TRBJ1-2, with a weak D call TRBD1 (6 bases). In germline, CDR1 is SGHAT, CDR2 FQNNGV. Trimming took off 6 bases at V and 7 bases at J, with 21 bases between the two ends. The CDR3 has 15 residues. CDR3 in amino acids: CASRPSGGASSGYTF. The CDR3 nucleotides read TGTGCCAGCAGGCCCTCGGGGGGCGCATCAAGTGGCTACACCTTC.

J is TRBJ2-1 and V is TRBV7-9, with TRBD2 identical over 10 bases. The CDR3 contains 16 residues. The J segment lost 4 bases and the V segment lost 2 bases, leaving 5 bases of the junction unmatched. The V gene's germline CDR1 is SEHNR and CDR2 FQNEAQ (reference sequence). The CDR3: CASSLLSGGLYNEQFF. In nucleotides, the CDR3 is TGTGCCAGCAGCTTACTTAGCGGGGGGCTTTACAATGAGCAGTTCTTC.

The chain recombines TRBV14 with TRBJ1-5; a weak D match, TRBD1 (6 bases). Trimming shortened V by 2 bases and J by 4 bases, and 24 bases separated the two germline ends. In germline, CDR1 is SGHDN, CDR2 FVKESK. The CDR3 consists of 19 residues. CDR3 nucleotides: TGTGCCAGCAGCCAACAACCGGGCCAGGGGAAGGGATGGAATCAGCCCCAGCATTTT. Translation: CASSQQPGQGKGWNQPQHF.

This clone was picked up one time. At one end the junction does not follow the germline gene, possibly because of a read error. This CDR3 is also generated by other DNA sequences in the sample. The CDR3 here is CASSLDGDPEDF. Here the CDR3 DNA reads TGTGCCAGCAGCTTAGATGGGGACCCAGAAGACTTC. The V and J genes are TRBV11-2 and TRBJ1-2; D may be TRBD1 (5 bases). The CDR3 runs to 12 residues. Germline V gives CDR1 SGHAT, CDR2 FQNNGV.

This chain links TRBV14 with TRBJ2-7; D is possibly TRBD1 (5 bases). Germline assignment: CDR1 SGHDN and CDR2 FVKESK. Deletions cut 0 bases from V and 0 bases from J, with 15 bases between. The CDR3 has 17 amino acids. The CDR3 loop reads CASSQDWEQVNSYEQYF. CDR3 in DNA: TGTGCCAGCAGCCAAGATTGGGAACAGGTCAACTCCTACGAGCAGTACTTC.

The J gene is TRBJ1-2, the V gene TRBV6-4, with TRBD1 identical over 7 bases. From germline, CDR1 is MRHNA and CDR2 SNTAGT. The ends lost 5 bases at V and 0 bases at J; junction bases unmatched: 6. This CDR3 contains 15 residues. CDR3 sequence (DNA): TGTGCCAGCAGTCCTCGGACAGGCTCTAACTATGGCTACACCTTC. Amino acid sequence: CASSPRTGSNYGYTF.

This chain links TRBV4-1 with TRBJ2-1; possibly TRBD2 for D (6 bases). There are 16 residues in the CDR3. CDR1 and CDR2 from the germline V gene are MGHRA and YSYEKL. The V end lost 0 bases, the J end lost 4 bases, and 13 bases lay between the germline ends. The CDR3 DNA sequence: TGCGCCAGCAGCCAAGATACGGGGGTGGTATACAATGAGCAGTTCTTC. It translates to CASSQDTGVVYNEQFF.

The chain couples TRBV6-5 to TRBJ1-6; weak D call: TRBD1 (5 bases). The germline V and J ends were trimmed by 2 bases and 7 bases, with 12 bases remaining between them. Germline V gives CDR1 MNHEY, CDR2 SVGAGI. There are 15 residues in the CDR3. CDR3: CASSYDGGGNSPLHF. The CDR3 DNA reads TGTGCCAGCAGTTACGATGGGGGTGGGAATTCACCCCTCCACTTT.

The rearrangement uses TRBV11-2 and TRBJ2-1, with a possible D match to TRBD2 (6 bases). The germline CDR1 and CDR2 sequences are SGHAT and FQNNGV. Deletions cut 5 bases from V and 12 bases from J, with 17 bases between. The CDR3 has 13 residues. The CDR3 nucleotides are TGTGCCAGCAGCGAGCAAGCATGGGGGGTGCAGTTCTTC. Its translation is CASSEQAWGVQFF.

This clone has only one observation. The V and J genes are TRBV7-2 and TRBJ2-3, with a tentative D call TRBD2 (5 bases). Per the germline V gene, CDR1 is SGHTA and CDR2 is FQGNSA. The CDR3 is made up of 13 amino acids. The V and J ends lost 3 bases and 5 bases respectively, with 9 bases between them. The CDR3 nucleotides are TGTGCCAGCAGCTTCCAACTAGTAGATACGCAGTATTTT. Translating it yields CASSFQLVDTQYF.

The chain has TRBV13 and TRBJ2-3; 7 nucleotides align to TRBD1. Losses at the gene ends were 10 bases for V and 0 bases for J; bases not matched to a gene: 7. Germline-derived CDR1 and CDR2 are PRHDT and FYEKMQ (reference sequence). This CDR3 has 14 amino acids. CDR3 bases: TGTGCCACGGATGACAGGGCTAGCACAGATACGCAGTATTTT. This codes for CATDDRASTDTQYF.

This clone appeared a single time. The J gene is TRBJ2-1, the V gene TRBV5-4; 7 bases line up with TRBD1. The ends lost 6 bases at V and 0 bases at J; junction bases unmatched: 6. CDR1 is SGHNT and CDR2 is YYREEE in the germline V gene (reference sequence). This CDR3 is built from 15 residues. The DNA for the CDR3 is TGTGCCAGCACCAGGGGGTTTGACTCCTACAATGAGCAGTTCTTC. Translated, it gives CASTRGFDSYNEQFF.

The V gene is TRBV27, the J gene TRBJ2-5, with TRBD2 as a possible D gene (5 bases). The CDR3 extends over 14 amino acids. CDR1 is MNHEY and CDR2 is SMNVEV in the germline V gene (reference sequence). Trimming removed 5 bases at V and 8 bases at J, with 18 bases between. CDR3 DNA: TGTGCCAGCAGTGCACTAGTTTCAATTGGAACCCAGTACTTC. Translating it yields CASSALVSIGTQYF.

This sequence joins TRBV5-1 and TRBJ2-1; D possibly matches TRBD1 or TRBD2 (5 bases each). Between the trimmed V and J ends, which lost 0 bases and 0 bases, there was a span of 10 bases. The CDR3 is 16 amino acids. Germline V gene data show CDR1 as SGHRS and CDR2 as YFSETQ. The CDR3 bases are TGCGCCAGCAGCTTGGGAGGGACGGGCTCCTACAATGAGCAGTTCTTC. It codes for CASSLGGTGSYNEQFF.

CDR3 nucleotides: TGTGCCAGCAGCCTGTACAGGGTGAACACCGGGGAGCTGTTTTTT. Protein: CASSLYRVNTGELFF. The V gene is TRBV4-2, the J gene TRBJ2-2; TRBD1 is a possible D gene (6 bases). This CDR3 is built from 15 residues. The germline V and J ends were trimmed by 4 bases and 1 base, with 10 bases remaining between them. Germline loops: CDR1 LGHNA, CDR2 YNFKEQ.

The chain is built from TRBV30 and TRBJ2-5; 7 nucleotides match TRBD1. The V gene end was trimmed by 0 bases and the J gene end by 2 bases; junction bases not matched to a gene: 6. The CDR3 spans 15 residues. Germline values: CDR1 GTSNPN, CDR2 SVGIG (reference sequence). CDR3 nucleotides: TGTGCCTGGAGTGTGGGGACAGCTATACAAGAGACCCAGTACTTC. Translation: CAWSVGTAIQETQYF.

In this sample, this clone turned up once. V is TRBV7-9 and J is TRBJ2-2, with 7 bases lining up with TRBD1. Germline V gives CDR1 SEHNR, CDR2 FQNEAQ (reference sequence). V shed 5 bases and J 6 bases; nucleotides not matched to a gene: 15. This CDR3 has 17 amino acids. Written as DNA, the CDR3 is TGTGCCAGCAGCCCCCCCGCCGACAGGGCGGTAGCCGGGGAGCTGTTTTTT. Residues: CASSPPADRAVAGELFF.

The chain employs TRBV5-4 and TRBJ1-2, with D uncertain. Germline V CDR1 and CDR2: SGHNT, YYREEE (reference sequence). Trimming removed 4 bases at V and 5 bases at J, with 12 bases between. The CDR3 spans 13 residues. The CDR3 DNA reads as TGTGCCAGCAGCGAGCGGACGTCTTATGGCTACACCTTC. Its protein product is CASSERTSYGYTF.